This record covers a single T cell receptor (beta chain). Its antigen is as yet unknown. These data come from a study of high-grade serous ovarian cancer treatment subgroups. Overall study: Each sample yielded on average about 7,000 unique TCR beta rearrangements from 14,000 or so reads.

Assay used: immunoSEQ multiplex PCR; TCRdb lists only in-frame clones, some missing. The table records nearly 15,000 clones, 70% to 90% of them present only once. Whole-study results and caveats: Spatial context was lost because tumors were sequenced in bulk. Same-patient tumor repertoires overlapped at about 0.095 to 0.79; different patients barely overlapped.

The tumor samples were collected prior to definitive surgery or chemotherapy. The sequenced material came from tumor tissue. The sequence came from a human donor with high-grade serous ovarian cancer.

The CDR3 DNA is TGCGCCAGCAGCTTGGGGTTCCAGGGGCCCAAAAACATTCAGTACTTC. As protein: CASSLGFQGPKNIQYF. This chain uses TRBV5-1 with TRBJ2-4; possibly TRBD1 for D (6 bases). Germline values: CDR1 SGHRS, CDR2 YFSETQ. The V and J ends lost 0 bases and 2 bases respectively, with 12 bases between them. This CDR3 spans 16 amino acids. Full variable domain (missing parts from reference TRBV5-1 and TRBJ2-4): KAGVTQTPRYLIKTRGQQVTLSCSPISGHRSVSWYQQTPGQGLQFLFEYFSETQRNKGNFPGRFSGRQFSNSRSEMNVSTLELGDSALYLCASSLGFQGPKNIQYFGAGTRLSVL.